The TCR beta chain under discussion was sequenced for a study of T cell responses to AZD1222 COVID-19 vaccine. In germline, CDR1 is SQVTM, CDR2 ANQGSEA. This CDR3 contains 15 residues. Unmatched junction bases numbered 4, after V lost 2 bases and J lost 0 bases. Profiling relied on immunoSEQ multiplex PCR, and the TCRdb table lists in-frame clones only, not all of them. The sample holds tens of thousands of clones, roughly 75% seen once. The V call is TRBV29-1, the J call TRBJ2-7; 10 nucleotides agree with TRBD2. This material consisted of peripheral blood, taken 28 days after the second AZD1222 dose. This sequence originates from an adult who received the AZD1222 COVID-19 vaccine. CDR3 in amino acids: CSVERLAGDSYEQYF. The CDR3 DNA reads as TGCAGCGTTGAACGGCTAGCGGGAGACTCCTACGAGCAGTACTTC.